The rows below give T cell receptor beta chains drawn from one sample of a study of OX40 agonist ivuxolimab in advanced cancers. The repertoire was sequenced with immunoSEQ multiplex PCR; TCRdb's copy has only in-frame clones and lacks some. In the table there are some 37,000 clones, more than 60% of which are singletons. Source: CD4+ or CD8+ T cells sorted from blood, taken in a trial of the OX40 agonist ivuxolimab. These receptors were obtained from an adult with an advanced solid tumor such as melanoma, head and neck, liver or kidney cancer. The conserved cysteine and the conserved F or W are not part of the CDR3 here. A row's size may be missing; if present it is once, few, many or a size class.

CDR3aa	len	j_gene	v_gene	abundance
ASSLSLGETQY	11	TRBJ2-5	TRBV7-3	-
ASSLSSGGDTQY	12	TRBJ2-3	TRBV5-1	-
ASSRTGKADTQY	12	TRBJ2-3	TRBV7-9	-
ASSDGYTEAF	10	TRBJ1-1	TRBV6-4	-
ASSLPGGHNEQF	12	TRBJ2-1	TRBV7-9	-
ASSETGNTDTQY	12	TRBJ2-3	TRBV6-1	-
AWSVTNTEAF	10	TRBJ1-1	TRBV30	few
ASSVGGPLH	9	TRBJ1-6	TRBV27	-
ASGLAWREQY	10	TRBJ2-7	TRBV14	-
AISVGGNYGYT	11	TRBJ1-2	TRBV10-3	-
ASSPQAPGAKNIQY	14	TRBJ2-4	TRBV18	-
ATRRDSYEQY	10	TRBJ2-7	TRBV2	-
ASSRTGTGAQPQH	13	TRBJ1-5	TRBV27	-
ASSLSQDRGEKLF	13	TRBJ1-4	TRBV11-2	-
AISEGRSGNTIY	12	TRBJ1-3	TRBV10-3	-
ASSEPGAAFYEQY	13	TRBJ2-7	TRBV2	-
ASNRDGENYGYT	12	TRBJ1-2	TRBV10-1	-
ASSSGAVQGSGNTIY	15	TRBJ1-3	TRBV5-1	-
ASSPGQTNTGELF	13	TRBJ2-2	TRBV11-3	-